The present entry profiles one T cell receptor (beta chain) with its context. This record belongs to a study of blood T cell repertoires in COVID-19. Seattle enrolled patients during active infection and tracked them longitudinally. CDR3 length equals 13 residues. Germline values: CDR1 WNHNN, CDR2 SYGVQD (reference sequence). Deletions cut 5 bases from V and 5 bases from J, with 12 bases between. Clones were sequenced by immunoSEQ multiplex PCR, and TCRdb holds only the in-frame ones, with some missing. The table records hundreds of thousands of clones, 65% to 90% of them present only once. The TCR originated in a woman between 65 and 79 years old with COVID-19, enrolled during active disease. The gene calls are TRBV10-1 and TRBJ2-5, with D tentatively TRBD2 (6 bases). The sample consisted of peripheral blood. CDR3 loop: CASSRGKGETQYF. CDR3 in DNA: TGCGCCAGCAGTCGGGGGAAGGGGGAGACCCAGTACTTC.